What follows is one TCR beta chain and its context. Antigen: not known. The data are from a study of T cell repertoires and HLA-DP antigens. Study in general: CD4+ T cells were cocultured with HeLa cells expressing HLA-DP. Broader study findings: Sorted CD137+ cells had clonality about 0.39 against both alloantigens, versus around 0.039 pre-culture. Total CD4+ responders were stimulated by HeLa antigen-presenting cells.

Each pre-culture CD4+ sample aimed for hundreds of thousands of T cell genomes at deep resolution. Libraries were prepared by immunoSEQ multiplex PCR; TCRdb keeps only in-frame clonotypes and omits some of them. The sample shows fewer than 75,000 clones, around four fifths of them seen only once. CDR1 and CDR2 from the germline V gene are SGHNT and YENEEA. The V gene lost 4 bases and the J gene lost 6 bases, with 6 bases spanning the gap. CDR3 length: 12 residues. V is TRBV11-3 and J is TRBJ1-4; possible D gene TRBD1, 5 bases. Sequencing was done on a sample of CD4+ T cells from PBMCs. The sequence was collected from a man aged 55 to 69 in good health and CMV-seronegative. CDR3 nucleotide sequence: TGTGCCAGCAGCTCCAGGGATGAAAAACTGTTTTTT. As protein: CASSSRDEKLFF.